This T cell receptor (beta chain) emerged from a study of shared clonotypes between healthy human individuals. The study's findings and limits: Generally, naive subsets (rather than memory subsets) showed larger estimated richness.

This CDR3 spans 15 amino acids. V lost 2 bases and J 0 bases, leaving 5 bases between the germline ends. CDR1 and CDR2 from the germline V gene are MNHEY and SMNVEV (reference sequence). Comment on this clone: Its target is not known.

Sequencing was performed with immunoSEQ multiplex PCR; in TCRdb, only in-frame clones are kept and a portion is missing. The table has about 1.1 million clones, 77% seen once. The chain recombines TRBV27 with TRBJ1-6; D ambiguous. The TCR was taken from a man younger than 30 in good health. Some clones in this sample may be carry-over from other donors' samples. What was sequenced was memory CD4+ T cells from PBMCs. Documented subset: CD45RA-negative fraction. CDR3 in amino acids: CASSLRPSYNSPLHF. Written as DNA, the CDR3 is TGTGCCAGCAGTTTACGACCCTCCTATAATTCACCCCTCCACTTT.